The 32 T cell receptor beta chains given below trace back to one sample, sequenced in a study of T cell clonotyping in hematopoietic cell transplantation. The time point was: recipient sample about 28 days before transplant, after cytoreduction. Profiled with immunoSEQ multiplex PCR; TCRdb holds only in-frame clones, not every one. This sample has approximately 39,000 clones; 85% to 95% occur once, and the top ten carry around 1.5%. Material: peripheral blood mononuclear cells, obtained before stem cell transplant. The origin of the receptors is a man aged 40-50 years with chronic myeloid leukemia. Some clones in this sample may be carry-over from other donors' samples.

By share, this clone ranks as medium-sized. The chain combines TRBV4-3 with TRBJ1-1; D uncertain. The V end lost 3 bases, the J end lost 1 base, and 18 bases lay between the germline ends. The CDR3 is made up of 17 amino acids. Germline V gene lookup returns CDR1 LGHNA and CDR2 YSLEER. The DNA for the CDR3 is TGCGCCAGCAGCCAGGATCCCGGACTTAAGGGGAACACTGAAGCTTTCTTT. Its protein product is CASSQDPGLKGNTEAFF.

The J gene is TRBJ1-2, the V gene TRBV5-5; D perhaps matches TRBD1 (6 bases). The CDR3 sequence is 15 residues long. Germline V gene data show CDR1 as SGHKS and CDR2 as YYEKEE (reference sequence). Deletions cut 4 bases from V and 3 bases from J, with 16 bases between. In DNA form, the CDR3 reads TGTGCCAGCAGCCTCGGACAGAACGTGGACTATGGCTACACCTTC. Translated: CASSLGQNVDYGYTF.

This clone came up a few times. The chain recombines TRBV6-1 with TRBJ1-5, with 10 bases that match TRBD1. This CDR3 has 19 residues. In germline, CDR1 is MNHNS, CDR2 SASEGT. With V trimmed by 4 bases and J by 1 base, 13 bases remained unmatched. The CDR3: CASSVSGQGLTWSNQPQHF. CDR3 DNA sequence: TGTGCCAGCAGTGTTTCGGGACAGGGGTTGACTTGGAGCAATCAGCCCCAGCATTTT.

This clone was seen once. The V gene is TRBV4-1, the J gene TRBJ2-3; D is unresolved. V dropped 1 base and J dropped 2 bases, with 7 bases sitting between them. There are 14 residues in the CDR3. The germline CDR1 and CDR2 sequences are MGHRA and YSYEKL. In DNA form, the CDR3 reads TGCGCCAGCAGCCAAGGAGTGGTCACAGATACGCAGTATTTT. Its protein product is CASSQGVVTDTQYF.

The V gene is TRBV30, the J gene TRBJ1-2, with D tentatively TRBD1 (5 bases). Germline V CDR1 and CDR2: GTSNPN, SVGIG (reference sequence). Trimming cost V 4 bases and J 4 bases, with 16 bases left between them. The CDR3 contains 14 residues. The CDR3 DNA follows: TGTGCCTGGACCCTGGGACCGGAGGGCTATGGCTACACCTTC. Its protein is CAWTLGPEGYGYTF.

The chain combines TRBV6-6 with TRBJ2-7; maybe TRBD1 (6 bases). Germline-derived CDR1 and CDR2 are MNHNY and SVGAGI (reference sequence). V lost 0 bases and J 5 bases, leaving 11 bases between the germline ends. CDR3 size: 14 residues. CDR3 in amino acids: CASSYSNRAHEQYF. The CDR3 DNA follows: TGTGCCAGCAGTTACTCGAACAGGGCTCACGAGCAGTACTTC.

This chain connects TRBV28 to TRBJ1-4; possibly TRBD1 for D (5 bases). The ends were cut back, 6 bases at V and 7 bases at J, with 9 bases in the middle. The germline gives CDR1 MDHEN, CDR2 SYDVKM. CDR3 size: 12 residues. The chain's CDR3 is CASRGHGEKLFF. As DNA, the CDR3 is TGTGCCAGCAGGGGGCACGGTGAAAAACTGTTTTTT.

This clone was detected only a few times. V gene TRBV11-2 combines with J gene TRBJ2-3; D could derive from TRBD1 or TRBD2 (5 bases each). The CDR3 contains 15 residues. The V gene's germline CDR1 is SGHAT and CDR2 FQNNGV. Trimming removed 1 base from V and 2 bases from J, with 10 bases in between. CDR3 sequence: CASSLAGPPTDTQYF. For the CDR3, the DNA is TGTGCCAGCAGCTTAGCGGGACCCCCCACAGATACGCAGTATTTT.

The chain employs TRBV19 and TRBJ1-5; a possible D gene is TRBD1 (5 bases). Germline V gives CDR1 LNHDA, CDR2 SQIVND (reference sequence). With 5 bases removed from V and 4 bases from J, the gap between germline ends came to 18 bases. The CDR3 is 16 residues long. CDR3 sequence reads: CASSQGLLGGNQPQHF. In DNA, the CDR3 is TGTGCCAGTAGTCAGGGCCTACTCGGGGGAAATCAGCCCCAGCATTTT.

The chain uses TRBV6-5 and TRBJ2-2, with D hard to call. From germline, CDR1 is MNHEY and CDR2 SVGAGI. This CDR3 contains 15 residues. The V gene lost 6 bases and the J gene lost 6 bases, with 17 bases spanning the gap. CDR3 loop: CASSPRAWLAGELFF. As DNA, the CDR3 is TGTGCCAGCAGCCCCCGGGCGTGGTTGGCCGGGGAGCTGTTTTTT.

This clone was seen a single time. The chain is built from TRBV10-2 and TRBJ2-2; no reliable D call. The germline gives CDR1 WSHSY, CDR2 SAAADI. CDR3 size: 10 residues. V shed 10 bases and J shed 7 bases, with 7 bases lying between them. DNA of the CDR3: TGCGCCACCTCCGACGGGGAGCTGTTTTTT. It translates to CATSDGELFF.

The V gene is TRBV2, the J gene TRBJ2-5, with a weak D call TRBD2 (5 bases). The V gene's germline CDR1 is SNHLY and CDR2 FYNNEI. V lost 1 base and J 2 bases, leaving 8 bases between the germline ends. The CDR3 has 14 residues. CDR3 nucleotides: TGTGCCAGCAGTGAAGGGACTCCACAAGAGACCCAGTACTTC. Translation: CASSEGTPQETQYF.

The chain uses TRBV10-3 and TRBJ1-2, with D hard to call. CDR1 ENHRY and CDR2 SYGVKD come from the germline V gene. CDR3 length: 13 residues. V dropped 3 bases and J dropped 7 bases, with 12 bases sitting between them. The CDR3 DNA sequence: TGTGCCATCAGTGATCCGGCAGGCAGTGGCTACACCTTC. It encodes CAISDPAGSGYTF.

This rearrangement joins TRBV19 to TRBJ1-6; the D is unclear. The ends were cut back, 7 bases at V and 7 bases at J, with 14 bases in the middle. CDR3 length: 14 amino acids. The germline CDR1 and CDR2 sequences are LNHDA and SQIVND (reference sequence). The CDR3 bases are TGTGCCAGTACGGTGGGGTTTAGGAATTCACCCCTCCACTTT. It encodes CASTVGFRNSPLHF.

The V call is TRBV9, the J call TRBJ1-1, with D unclear. Trimming shortened V by 4 bases and J by 5 bases, and 12 bases separated the two germline ends. The CDR3 is 13 amino acids. CDR1 and CDR2 (germline): SGDLS, YYNGEE. The CDR3 is CASSSTSGTEAFF. The CDR3 region has the DNA TGTGCCAGCAGCTCCACAAGCGGGACTGAAGCTTTCTTT.

The chain uses TRBV4-1 and TRBJ2-7; no firm D call. The CDR3 extends over 15 amino acids. Germline CDR1 and CDR2: MGHRA and YSYEKL. V gave up 1 base and J gave up 4 bases, with 14 bases separating them. The CDR3 region has the DNA TGCGCCAGCAGCCAAGGGCACAGCTCCAGATACGAGCAGTACTTC. It yields the protein CASSQGHSSRYEQYF.

The chain recombines TRBV19 with TRBJ2-7, with a possible D match to TRBD1 (6 bases). The V end was cut by 6 bases, the J end by 1 base, with 16 bases between. CDR3 length equals 15 residues. Per germline, CDR1 LNHDA and CDR2 SQIVND (reference sequence). The CDR3 protein is CASSPYRDMSYEQYF. The DNA of the CDR3 is TGTGCCAGTAGCCCCTACCGGGACATGTCCTACGAGCAGTACTTC.

This chain links TRBV5-1 with TRBJ2-3; possibly TRBD1 or TRBD2 for D (6 bases each). Germline V gives CDR1 SGHRS, CDR2 YFSETQ. V gave up 0 bases and J gave up 4 bases, with 12 bases separating them. The CDR3 extends over 15 amino acids. CDR3 residues: CASSLDGGAPDTQYF. The CDR3 bases are TGCGCCAGCAGCTTGGACGGGGGCGCACCAGATACGCAGTATTTT.

This clone was detected only a few times. V is TRBV7-2 and J is TRBJ2-7, with D perhaps given as TRBD1 or TRBD2 (5 bases each). The CDR3 is 13 residues long. Per the germline V gene, CDR1 is SGHTA and CDR2 is FQGNSA. V was cut by 4 bases and J by 4 bases, with 11 bases left in between. The CDR3, as DNA: TGTGCCAGCAGCTCTACTAGGGGTTACGAGCAGTACTTC. Amino acid sequence: CASSSTRGYEQYF.

The chain is built from TRBV5-1 and TRBJ1-1, with a weak D call TRBD1 (5 bases). The V end lost 0 bases, the J end lost 4 bases, and 16 bases lay between the germline ends. The CDR3 loop spans 16 amino acids. Germline V gene lookup returns CDR1 SGHRS and CDR2 YFSETQ. As DNA, the CDR3 is TGCGCCAGCAGCTTGGCCCCAGCAGGGTCGGGCACTGAAGCTTTCTTT. Translated, it gives CASSLAPAGSGTEAFF.

The rearrangement links TRBV5-1 to TRBJ1-1; 7 bases agree with TRBD1. Germline trimming cut 7 bases from V and 5 bases from J; bases unmatched to any gene: 8. CDR1 is SGHRS, CDR2 YFSETQ, per germline. This CDR3 has 13 amino acids. The CDR3 loop reads CASQTGMETEAFF. Here the CDR3 DNA reads TGCGCCAGCCAGACAGGGATGGAGACTGAAGCTTTCTTT.

The chain carries TRBV19 and TRBJ1-1, with D unclear. This CDR3 contains 17 residues. Trimming removed 3 bases from V and 5 bases from J, with 22 bases in between. Germline V gene data show CDR1 as LNHDA and CDR2 as SQIVND (reference sequence). In DNA, the CDR3 is TGTGCCAGTAGTATGTTTACGGTGTATCGGGGTGGGACTGAAGCTTTCTTT. This translates into CASSMFTVYRGGTEAFF.

The chain couples TRBV7-2 to TRBJ1-2; D gene uncertain. V lost 5 bases and J lost 3, with 10 bases in between. The germline CDR1 and CDR2 sequences are SGHTA and FQGNSA. The CDR3 spans 13 residues. CDR3 DNA sequence: TGTGCCAGCAGCGTCCAATTAGACTATGGCTACACCTTC. It encodes CASSVQLDYGYTF.

The chain combines TRBV9 with TRBJ1-1; TRBD1 might be the D (6 bases). The CDR3 loop spans 14 amino acids. The ends were cut back, 7 bases at V and 1 base at J, with 14 bases in the middle. CDR1 is SGDLS, CDR2 YYNGEE, per germline. The CDR3 DNA follows: TGTGCCAGCCGACCCGGGACATCGAACACTGAAGCTTTCTTT. Residues: CASRPGTSNTEAFF. Variable domain in full (rest from reference TRBV9 and TRBJ1-1): DSGVTQTPKHLITATGQRVTLRCSPRSGDLSVYWYQQSLDQGLQFLIQYYNGEERAKGNILERFSAQQFPDLHSELNLSSLELGDSALYFCASRPGTSNTEAFFGQGTRLTVV.

J is TRBJ2-3 and V is TRBV4-3; a possible D gene is TRBD2 (6 bases). Between the trimmed V and J ends, which lost 0 bases and 1 base, there was a span of 11 bases. This CDR3 region has 16 residues. CDR1 is LGHNA, CDR2 YSLEER, per germline. DNA of the CDR3: TGCGCCAGCAGCCAAGATGTGGGGGAGGGCACAGATACGCAGTATTTT. It yields the protein CASSQDVGEGTDTQYF.

The chain links TRBV7-2 to TRBJ2-7; D ambiguous. The V gene's germline CDR1 is SGHTA and CDR2 FQGNSA. The CDR3 runs to 17 residues. The V end lost 1 base, the J end lost 2 bases, and 18 bases lay between the germline ends. The CDR3 sequence: CASSLDYVSPMPYEQYF. CDR3 DNA: TGTGCCAGCAGCTTAGATTATGTCAGTCCAATGCCCTACGAGCAGTACTTC.

The chain couples TRBV6-1 to TRBJ2-7; D is possibly TRBD2 (5 bases). The germline V and J ends were trimmed by 2 bases and 4 bases, with 15 bases remaining between them. There are 15 residues in the CDR3. Germline CDR1 reads MNHNS; CDR2 reads SASEGT. In DNA form, the CDR3 reads TGTGCCAGCAGTGAACAGGTTTTAAGGGAGTACGAGCAGTACTTC. It encodes CASSEQVLREYEQYF.

The J gene is TRBJ2-3, the V gene TRBV19, with 11 bases fitting TRBD2. V shed 6 bases and J 2 bases; nucleotides not matched to a gene: 4. The CDR3 covers 15 residues. Germline V gives CDR1 LNHDA, CDR2 SQIVND (reference sequence). The CDR3 nucleotides are TGTGCCAGTAGCCCACTAGCGGGGGCCACAGATACGCAGTATTTT. It codes for CASSPLAGATDTQYF.

The chain employs TRBV19 and TRBJ1-5; 7 nucleotides align to TRBD1. The V gene end was trimmed by 1 base and the J gene end by 9 bases; junction bases not matched to a gene: 12. The CDR3 covers 16 residues. Germline loops: CDR1 LNHDA, CDR2 SQIVND (reference sequence). CDR3 in DNA: TGTGCCAGTAGTATAGCGACAGGGCCTTACCGTCGGCCCCAGCATTTT. Translating it yields CASSIATGPYRRPQHF.

The chain has TRBV20-1 and TRBJ1-1; no clear D. From germline, CDR1 is DFQATT and CDR2 SNEGSKA (reference sequence). The CDR3 runs 10 residues. For the CDR3, the DNA is TGCAGGGCGCTGGGGACTGAAGCTTTCTTT. Its protein product is CRALGTEAFF.

The V call is TRBV6-4, the J call TRBJ1-5; D call uncertain. Germline loops: CDR1 MRHNA, CDR2 SNTAGT. The CDR3 runs 14 residues. Trimming pared 8 bases from V and 3 bases from J, leaving 14 bases between. CDR3 region: CASLDRYYNQPQHF. DNA for the CDR3: TGTGCCAGCCTCGACCGATACTACAATCAGCCCCAGCATTTT.

This clone appeared once. The chain joins TRBV11-1 to TRBJ1-6; TRBD1 matches 7 bases. The junction had 4 bases not matched to a gene; V was cut back by 4 bases and J by 7 bases. Germline CDR1 and CDR2: SGHAT and FQDESV (reference sequence). This CDR3 contains 14 residues. This CDR3 reads CASSWGQKNSPLHF. The CDR3 DNA reads as TGTGCCAGCAGCTGGGGACAGAAGAATTCACCCCTCCACTTT.